The 10 T cell receptor beta chains presented below share a single source sample, sequenced in a study of monozygotic twins with inflammatory bowel disease. TCRdb re-called the 5' RACE reads; every CDR3 protein appears as one record, without DNA. Here the sample table reports about 330,000 distinct CDR3 sequences. The source material was blood. The receptors originated from a human donor with ulcerative colitis or Crohn's disease, or a healthy co-twin of an affected twin (not recorded which).

V is TRBV6-2 or TRBV6-3 and J is TRBJ2-1. This CDR3 comprises 15 residues. Per germline, CDR1 MNHEY and CDR2 SVGEGT. CDR3 residues: CATTRGGSSYNEQFF.

This chain joins TRBV28 and TRBJ1-2. In germline, CDR1 is MDHEN, CDR2 SYDVKM. CDR3 length: 11 residues. CDR3 in amino acids: CASGESYGYTF.

The chain carries TRBV5-1 and TRBJ1-1. The CDR3 loop spans 14 amino acids. Germline values: CDR1 SGHRS, CDR2 YFSETQ. The CDR3: CASSLSRQNTEAFF.

CDR3 region: CASSLTGDGEQYF. The chain is built from TRBV5-1 and TRBJ2-7; TCRdb's D call of TRBD1 is untestable without DNA. This CDR3 region has 13 residues. From germline, CDR1 is SGHRS and CDR2 YFSETQ.

The genes are TRBV6-5 and TRBJ2-1; with no DNA, the TCRdb D assignment of TRBD2 cannot be verified. The CDR3 loop spans 13 amino acids. Germline assignment: CDR1 MNHEY and CDR2 SVGAGI. The CDR3 spells CASSYSGGGLQFF.

V usage is TRBV12-3 or TRBV12-4 and J usage is TRBJ2-1; TCRdb picks TRBD2, but there is no DNA to check that call. The length of the CDR3 is 17 residues. CDR3 sequence: CASSLAGGLQRNNEQFF.

The CDR3 loop is CASSLFASGVNPSEQYF. The rearrangement links TRBV5-1 to TRBJ2-7; without DNA, the TCRdb call of TRBD2 cannot be checked. Germline V lookup: CDR1 SGHRS, CDR2 YFSETQ. The CDR3 covers 17 residues.

Here the CDR3 reads CASSQDRVIAGASSYEQYF. This chain uses TRBV4-3 with TRBJ2-7; no DNA is available, so the TRBD2 call from TCRdb remains unchecked. CDR3 size: 19 residues. Germline loops: CDR1 LGHNA, CDR2 YSLEER.

This chain uses TRBV9 with TRBJ2-7; TCRdb designates TRBD2, a call that cannot be tested without DNA. The CDR3 is 14 residues long. Germline CDR1 and CDR2: SGDLS and YYNGEE. CDR3 amino acids: CASSVNSGAYEQYF.

The rearrangement links TRBV12-3 or TRBV12-4 to TRBJ1-2. CDR3 length: 16 residues. CDR3 in amino acids: CASRPVNSRPNYGYTF.